This T cell receptor beta chain was sequenced for a study of somatic mutations in cytotoxic T cells in rheumatoid arthritis. Study overall: Using a FACSAria II or Sony SH800, a portion of the V beta antibody-stained T-cell populations were flow-sorted at nearly 100% purity, and among those populations were V beta1+ cells that were then sequenced for TCRB.

To note about this clone: No antigen is known for it.

Study results and caveats: Rheumatoid arthritis patients showed slight TRBV07 underrepresentation, and this was not adjusted for multiple comparisons.

This CDR3 has 16 amino acids. Germline CDR1 is MNHEY and CDR2 is SMNVEV (reference sequence). Trimming pared 7 bases from V and 1 base from J, leaving 17 bases between. Per the original data handling: Published virus-specific TCRB sequences found rare matches among patient CD8+ clones larger than 1%. Clones were read by immunoSEQ multiplex PCR, and TCRdb kept only the in-frame ones, dropping some. V, J and clone size derive from that table, while D and trimming were established from the DNA sequence. The table includes tens of thousands of clones, about 87% detected once. The sequencing sample was made of CD8+ T cells sorted from blood. The source is an adult with rheumatoid arthritis. The chain carries TRBV27 and TRBJ2-1; D gene unclear. The CDR3 is CASTLGGIASYNEQFF. The CDR3 coding sequence is TGTGCCAGCACCCTAGGCGGAATCGCTTCCTACAATGAGCAGTTCTTC.